This T cell receptor (beta chain) comes out of a study of CD8+CD57+ T cells in acquired aplastic anemia. Study-level information: The DNA of sorted CD4+ and CD8+ cells averaged roughly 3.2 ug.

The template used for profiling TCR beta VDJ and CDR3 was genomic DNA. Each CDR3 protein is one row after TCRdb ran MiXCR on the reads. The profile shows a few hundred thousand distinct CDR3 sequences, around 32% of them singletons. Study findings and constraints: CD8+ Simpson's diversity in patients was not significantly different from that in controls.

On this clonotype itself: Its specificity is unknown. A much more abundant neighbour one base away suggests this may be a read error.

V was pared by 0 bases and J by 4 bases, with 5 bases of the junction left unmatched. The CDR3 sequence is 15 residues long. In germline, CDR1 is SGHRS, CDR2 YFSETQ. CD8+CD57+ cell expansion had been shown by flow cytometry in patients chosen for sequencing. As a group, the patients uniformly had severe acquired aplastic anemia. All patients were therapy-naive when blood was sampled. The sample taken for sequencing was sorted CD4+, CD8+, or CD8+CD57+ T cells (not recorded which) from PBMCs. This sequence joins TRBV5-1 and TRBJ2-7; 9 nucleotides align to TRBD2. This clonotype was sampled from a human donor with aplastic anemia. CDR3: CASSLVVAGVYEQYF. Here the CDR3 DNA reads TGCGCCAGCAGCTTGGTTGTAGCGGGGGTATACGAGCAGTACTTC.